A single T cell receptor beta chain is shown here with its context. Repertoires were generated with immunoSEQ multiplex PCR, while TCRdb's copy carries only in-frame clones and drops some. The table includes about 210,000 clones, 89% detected once. Living in about two dozen US areas, the participants were between roughly 18 and 90 years of age. Cohorts were assigned according to the clinical history that participants reported. Recovered Cohort 3 donors showed two negative PCRs, clearance, or symptom resolution. The V and J ends lost 4 bases and 3 bases, in that order; junction bases with no gene match: 12. CDR1 LGHNA and CDR2 YNFKEQ come from the germline V gene. CDR3 length: 18 amino acids. This entry comes from a study of blood T cell repertoires in COVID-19.

This chain uses TRBV4-2 with TRBJ2-2, with 9 positions matching TRBD1. This TCR was recovered from a young woman who had recovered from COVID-19. Sequences were obtained from PBMCs or T cells enriched from blood (not recorded which). The CDR3 DNA reads TGTGCCAGCAGCCCTTATAATCCCGGGACAGGGTACACCGGGGAGCTGTTTTTT. Translation gives CASSPYNPGTGYTGELFF.